This paragraph covers one TCR beta chain sequence. In its sample, this clone was seen once. Its antigen is unknown. Base qualities are not at hand, and no much larger clone is one base apart. To sequence the TCRbeta CDR3 region, genomic DNA was isolated from the sorted cells. TCRbeta CDR3 regions were sequenced using the immunoSEQ Assay. Sourced from immuneACCESS, this table was stored by TCRdb with only in-frame sequences that have V and J called. A share of the clones is absent; for the studies checked, an unresolved V gene accounts for under half, and the remainder has no known explanation. The sample table contains some 98,000 clones; only one count was recorded for 90% to 95% of them. The leading ten clones occupy less than 0.4% of the sample. The data derive from a study of OX40 agonist ivuxolimab in advanced cancers. For the study in its entirety: Ivuxolimab was an agonistic, fully human IgG2 monoclonal antibody directed against OX40 (CD134), a costimulatory receptor. Intravenous ivuxolimab was administered to patients every 2 weeks at six dose levels: 0.01, 0.1, 0.3, 1.5, 3 and 10 mg/kg. The paper reports the monotherapy dose-escalation portion (N of about 51 patients) of the phase I ivuxolimab trial. In the dose-escalation cohort, roughly 82% of patients were male, and the mean age was 60 years with a range of about 20 to 79. Patients were allowed to have had prior anti-PD-1, anti-PD-L1 or anti-CTLA-4 therapy, and around two fifths of the dose-escalation patients had been treated with checkpoint inhibitors. The purpose of peripheral TCRbeta sequencing was to test whether ivuxolimab changed TCR sequence diversity and led to clonal T-cell expansion. Partial responses were achieved by three dose-escalation patients, of whom one had hepatocellular carcinoma and two had cutaneous melanoma. Of the roughly 50 dose-escalation patients, hepatocellular carcinoma was present in 19, melanoma in roughly 15, renal cell carcinoma in 9 and head and neck cancer in 9. Study-wide conclusions, independent of this receptor: Low levels of normalized T-cell clonal expansion were also shown by some nonresponding patients. The antigen specificity of the clonally expanded peripheral T cells was not determined. After ivuxolimab, CD8+ T cells had more expanded clones than CD4+ T cells on average. At doses of 0.1 to 3.0 mg/kg, clonal expansion of both CD4+ and CD8+ blood T cells was observed from baseline to week 6. Partial responders in the 0.1-3.0 mg/kg groups had among the lowest normalized peripheral clonal expansion, especially among CD8+ T cells.

The CDR3 runs 17 residues from the cysteine to the phenylalanine. Here the CDR3 DNA is all that survives: 51 bases in frame from base 1. The CDR1 and CDR2 encoded by the germline V gene are SGHDT and YYEEEE. The trim is 0 bases for V and 6 bases for J, with a gap of 21 bases between the germline ends. Patients with autoimmune disease history or receiving systemic immunosuppression were excluded from the trial. Peripheral blood for TCR sequencing was drawn from every dose cohort at baseline, at cycle 4 day 1 and at cycle 7 day 1. The samples were taken from a phase I, first-in-human, multicenter, open-label dose-escalation trial of ivuxolimab. Adults with locally advanced or metastatic melanoma, renal cell, hepatocellular, or head and neck squamous cell carcinoma were enrolled in the trial. Before TCR sequencing, CD4+ and CD8+ T cells were separately sorted from peripheral blood.

The chain was built from TRBV5-6 and TRBJ1-2; TRBD1 is a possible D gene, resting on 6 matching bases. This specimen was CD4+ or CD8+ T cells sorted from blood, taken in a trial of the OX40 agonist ivuxolimab. This clonotype originated in an adult with an advanced solid tumor such as melanoma, head and neck, liver or kidney cancer. The DNA is TGTGCCAGCAGCTTGGCCGGGGGGCGCGGGAGGGTGGATGGCTACACCTTC. It specifies CASSLAGGRGRVDGYTF.